These 21 T cell receptor beta chains came from one sample sequenced in a study of CD8+CD57+ T cells in acquired aplastic anemia. Previously, flow cytometry had revealed CD8+CD57+ cell expansion in the patients chosen for sequencing. Template material for TCR beta VDJ and CDR3 profiling consisted of genomic DNA. TCRdb re-analysed the reads in MiXCR, keeping a single row per CDR3 protein. The data show around 500,000 distinct CDR3 sequences, roughly 34% seen once. The sample comprised sorted CD4+, CD8+, or CD8+CD57+ T cells (not recorded which) from PBMCs. The receptors stem from a human donor with aplastic anemia.

This clonotype was seen many times. The chain recombines TRBV2 with TRBJ2-1; no reliable D call. From germline, CDR1 is SNHLY and CDR2 FYNNEI. The CDR3 sequence is 11 residues long. Trimming took 7 bases from V and 5 from J, leaving 6 bases between them. CDR3 sequence: CASNADNEQFF. DNA for the CDR3: TGTGCCAGCAACGCGGACAATGAGCAGTTCTTC.

This clonotype was observed a few times. V and J are TRBV12-3 or TRBV12-4 and TRBJ2-7; unclear D gene. The CDR3 is made up of 13 amino acids. With 3 bases removed from V and 5 bases from J, the gap between germline ends came to 11 bases. CDR3 DNA: TGTGCCAGCAGTTTGGAGTTTCAGGACGAGCAGTACTTC. Its translation: CASSLEFQDEQYF.

This clonotype was seen many times. This rearrangement joins TRBV20-1 to TRBJ1-2; D is uncertain. CDR1 is DFQATT, CDR2 SNEGSKA, per germline (reference sequence). V lost 4 bases and J 5 bases, leaving 14 bases between the germline ends. The CDR3 length is 13 residues. CDR3 sequence (DNA): TGCAGTGCTATTCCGCACGGGGATTATGGCTACACCTTC. Translated, it gives CSAIPHGDYGYTF.

This clonotype came up a few times. The chain couples TRBV19 to TRBJ2-2; TRBD2 matches at 9 bases. Per the germline V gene, CDR1 is LNHDA and CDR2 is SQIVND (reference sequence). The CDR3 has 17 amino acids. J gave up 0 bases and V 6 bases, and 8 bases lay outside the gene matches. In nucleotides, the CDR3 is TGTGCCAGTAGACAACTAGCGGGTGTTACGAACACCGGGGAGCTGTTTTTT. It translates to CASRQLAGVTNTGELFF.

This sequence joins TRBV18 and TRBJ2-3; 7 bases are a match to TRBD2. This CDR3 spans 15 amino acids. The germline V gene encodes CDR1 KGHSH and CDR2 LQKENI. V shed 4 bases, J shed 5 bases, and the junction held 9 bases outside the gene matches. The CDR3 DNA follows: TGTGCCAGCTCACTAATTGCCCAGCGGGGAGATACGCAGTATTTT. Its translation is CASSLIAQRGDTQYF. The full variable domain, rest sourced from reference TRBV18 and TRBJ2-3, is NAGVMQNPRHLVRRRGQEARLRCSPMKGHSHVYWYRQLPEEGLKFMVYLQKENIIDESGMPKERFSAEFPKEGPSILRIQQVVRGDSAAYFCASSLIAQRGDTQYFGPGTRLTVL.

This clonotype was seen a handful of times. CDR3 coding DNA: TGTGCCTGGAGGTGGTATAATTCACCCCTCCACTTT. Its protein product is CAWRWYNSPLHF. The chain employs TRBV30 and TRBJ1-6, with unresolved D. Germline CDR1 and CDR2: GTSNPN and SVGIG (reference sequence). V was pared by 3 bases and J by 4 bases, with 4 bases between. The CDR3 sequence is 12 residues long.

The V gene is TRBV20-1, the J gene TRBJ2-7; D may be TRBD1 or TRBD2 (5 bases each). The CDR3 is 12 amino acids. V lost 3 bases, J lost 3 bases, and 9 bases lay in between. From germline, CDR1 is DFQATT and CDR2 SNEGSKA (reference sequence). CDR3 DNA sequence: TGCAGTGCTAGCGGGGCTCGCTACGAGCAGTACTTC. Amino acid sequence: CSASGARYEQYF.

This clonotype was counted ten times or more. The chain combines TRBV20-1 with TRBJ1-3; 8 bases match TRBD1. Germline V gives CDR1 DFQATT, CDR2 SNEGSKA (reference sequence). The V segment lost 6 bases and the J segment 4 bases; nucleotides outside the gene matches: 5. The CDR3 contains 13 residues. The CDR3 DNA follows: TGCAGTGCCGGACAGGGAGCCGGAAACACCATATATTTT. Encoded protein: CSAGQGAGNTIYF.

This clonotype was found many times. CDR3 DNA sequence: TGTGCCGTAGCGGGGACCGATGAGCAGTTCTTC. Protein product: CAVAGTDEQFF. This chain joins TRBV10-3 and TRBJ2-1; 8 bases are shared with TRBD2. The CDR3 length is 11 residues. V shed 11 bases, J shed 8 bases, and the junction held 5 bases outside the gene matches. Germline V CDR1 and CDR2: ENHRY, SYGVKD.

The chain joins TRBV3-1 to TRBJ2-3, with D tentatively TRBD2 (5 bases). This CDR3 is 13 amino acids long. V dropped 1 base and J dropped 4 bases, with 6 bases sitting between them. Looked up from germline, CDR1 is LGHDT and CDR2 is YNNKEL (reference sequence). The CDR3 nucleotides are TGTGCCAGCAGCCAAGTAGCGTCAGATACGCAGTATTTT. It translates to CASSQVASDTQYF.

V is TRBV10-1 and J is TRBJ2-6; no firm D call. Per germline, CDR1 WNHNN and CDR2 SYGVQD (reference sequence). Trimming left V 2 bases short and J 1 base short, with 9 bases between. The CDR3 is 16 amino acids. CDR3 sequence reads: CASSENGESGANVLTF. CDR3 coding DNA: TGCGCCAGCAGTGAGAATGGGGAATCTGGGGCCAACGTCCTGACTTTC.

This clonotype was counted a few times. The rearrangement links TRBV6-5 to TRBJ1-6; the match to TRBD1 covers 8 bases. The CDR3 extends over 14 amino acids. Germline V gene sequence: CDR1 MNHEY, CDR2 SVGAGI. V gave up 1 base and J gave up 10 bases; unmatched junction bases: 3. The CDR3 region is CASSYLTGASPLHF. In DNA form, the CDR3 reads TGTGCCAGCAGTTACTTGACAGGGGCATCACCCCTCCACTTT.

The chain couples TRBV19 to TRBJ2-7; a weak D match, TRBD1 (5 bases). Deletions cut 1 base from V and 2 bases from J, with 9 bases between. This CDR3 spans 14 amino acids. Germline assignment: CDR1 LNHDA and CDR2 SQIVND (reference sequence). Written as DNA, the CDR3 is TGTGCCAGTAGTATAGCCGCGACAGCCTACGAGCAGTACTTC. It specifies CASSIAATAYEQYF.

CDR3 coding DNA: TGTGCCAGCAGCTTGGGTCTGGGTATGGGTTACGAGCAGTACTTC. Residues: CASSLGLGMGYEQYF. The chain joins TRBV7-9 to TRBJ2-7; D not resolved. The CDR3 totals 15 residues. V lost 3 bases and J 4 bases, leaving 16 bases between the germline ends. Germline V gene sequence: CDR1 SEHNR, CDR2 FQNEAQ (reference sequence).

In its sample, this clonotype was seen a few times. The chain is built from TRBV6-5 and TRBJ2-7; 9 bases match TRBD2. Germline V gene data show CDR1 as MNHEY and CDR2 as SVGAGI. This CDR3 has 15 amino acids. With 4 bases clipped from V and 3 bases from J, the junction kept 7 bases outside the gene matches. CDR3 region: CASSSNSGRFYEQYF. In DNA form, the CDR3 reads TGTGCCAGCAGTTCCAATAGCGGGAGATTCTACGAGCAGTACTTC.

Ten or more counts support this clonotype. This chain joins TRBV10-1 and TRBJ1-5; a possible D gene is TRBD1 (6 bases). CDR1 is WNHNN, CDR2 SYGVQD, per germline (reference sequence). Trimming removed 6 bases at V and 3 bases at J, with 21 bases between. CDR3 size: 17 residues. The CDR3: CASRGRTATPFNQPQHF. The CDR3 bases are TGCGCCAGCAGGGGGAGGACAGCCACTCCTTTCAATCAGCCCCAGCATTTT.

This clonotype was picked up many times. This rearrangement joins TRBV10-3 to TRBJ1-1; TRBD1 is a possible D gene (5 bases). The CDR3 is 13 residues long. Germline lookup yields CDR1 ENHRY and CDR2 SYGVKD. V lost 9 bases and J 1 base, leaving 12 bases between the germline ends. The CDR3 nucleotides read TGTGCCATTTGTGGCAGGGCGAACACTGAAGCTTTCTTT. This encodes CAICGRANTEAFF.

The V and J genes are TRBV9 and TRBJ2-3; D is unresolved. Deletions cut 4 bases from V and 7 bases from J, with 10 bases between. The CDR3 runs to 12 residues. Germline CDR1 SGDLS, CDR2 YYNGEE. CDR3 bases: TGTGCCAGCAGCCAAGTAGTGAATACGCAGTATTTT. Translation: CASSQVVNTQYF.

This clonotype appeared once. V and J are TRBV20-1 and TRBJ1-2, with TRBD1 as a possible D gene (5 bases). The CDR3 has 15 amino acids. V was shortened by 3 bases and J by 3 bases, with 17 bases between the two germline ends. Germline CDR1 DFQATT, CDR2 SNEGSKA (reference sequence). CDR3 nucleotides: TGCAGTGCTAGTGCGACAGAGGGCGTCTACTATGGCTACACCTTC. The encoded protein is CSASATEGVYYGYTF.

The CDR3 is CASIGAGANVLTF. CDR3 coding DNA: TGTGCCAGCATCGGGGCAGGGGCCAACGTCCTGACTTTC. V is TRBV6-2 or TRBV6-3 and J is TRBJ2-6; D possibly uses TRBD1 or TRBD2 (5 bases each). The CDR3 covers 13 residues. With 7 bases removed from V and 4 bases from J, the gap between germline ends came to 8 bases. Germline V gene sequence: CDR1 MNHEY, CDR2 SVGEGT.

This clonotype was seen at least ten times. J is TRBJ2-7 and V is TRBV12-3 or TRBV12-4, with 8 positions matching TRBD1. The CDR3 covers 14 residues. Losses at the gene ends were 5 bases for V and 4 bases for J; bases not matched to a gene: 7. CDR3 residues: CASSRPGTGYEQYF. CDR3 DNA sequence: TGTGCCAGCAGTCGGCCTGGGACAGGTTACGAGCAGTACTTC.